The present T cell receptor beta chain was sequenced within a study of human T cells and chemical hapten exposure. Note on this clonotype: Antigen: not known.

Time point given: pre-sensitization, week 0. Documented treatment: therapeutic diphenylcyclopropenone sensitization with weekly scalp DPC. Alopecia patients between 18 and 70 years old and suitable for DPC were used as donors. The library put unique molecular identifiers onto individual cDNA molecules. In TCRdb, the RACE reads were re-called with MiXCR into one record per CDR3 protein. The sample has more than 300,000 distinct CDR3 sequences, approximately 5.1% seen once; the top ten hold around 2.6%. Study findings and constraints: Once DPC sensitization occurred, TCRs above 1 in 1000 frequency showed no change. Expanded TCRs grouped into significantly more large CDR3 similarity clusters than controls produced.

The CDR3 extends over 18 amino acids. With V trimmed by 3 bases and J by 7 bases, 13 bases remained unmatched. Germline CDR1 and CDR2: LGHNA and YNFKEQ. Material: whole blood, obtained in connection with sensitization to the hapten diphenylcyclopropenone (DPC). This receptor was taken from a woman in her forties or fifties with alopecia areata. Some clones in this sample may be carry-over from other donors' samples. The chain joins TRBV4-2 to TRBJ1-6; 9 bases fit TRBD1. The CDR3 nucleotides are TGTGCCAGCAGCCAGGGCGTAGCCGGGACAGGGTCCAATTCACCCCTCCACTTT. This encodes CASSQGVAGTGSNSPLHF.